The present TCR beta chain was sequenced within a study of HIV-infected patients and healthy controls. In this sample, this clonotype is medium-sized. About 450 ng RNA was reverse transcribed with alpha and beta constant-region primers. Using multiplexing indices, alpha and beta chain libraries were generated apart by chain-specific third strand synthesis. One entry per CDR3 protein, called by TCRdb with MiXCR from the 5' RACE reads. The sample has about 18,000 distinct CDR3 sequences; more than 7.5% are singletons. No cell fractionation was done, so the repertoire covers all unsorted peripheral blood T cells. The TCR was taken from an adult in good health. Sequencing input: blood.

CDR3 amino acids: CASSSSAGFGTGELFF. The CDR3 DNA sequence: TGTGCCAGCAGTTCTTCAGCGGGGTTCGGCACCGGGGAGCTGTTTTTT. The chain combines TRBV28 with TRBJ2-2; 7 positions match TRBD2. The CDR3 is made up of 16 amino acids. The germline CDR1 and CDR2 sequences are MDHEN and SYDVKM. V lost 4 bases to trimming and J lost 4 bases; unmatched junction nucleotides: 9.